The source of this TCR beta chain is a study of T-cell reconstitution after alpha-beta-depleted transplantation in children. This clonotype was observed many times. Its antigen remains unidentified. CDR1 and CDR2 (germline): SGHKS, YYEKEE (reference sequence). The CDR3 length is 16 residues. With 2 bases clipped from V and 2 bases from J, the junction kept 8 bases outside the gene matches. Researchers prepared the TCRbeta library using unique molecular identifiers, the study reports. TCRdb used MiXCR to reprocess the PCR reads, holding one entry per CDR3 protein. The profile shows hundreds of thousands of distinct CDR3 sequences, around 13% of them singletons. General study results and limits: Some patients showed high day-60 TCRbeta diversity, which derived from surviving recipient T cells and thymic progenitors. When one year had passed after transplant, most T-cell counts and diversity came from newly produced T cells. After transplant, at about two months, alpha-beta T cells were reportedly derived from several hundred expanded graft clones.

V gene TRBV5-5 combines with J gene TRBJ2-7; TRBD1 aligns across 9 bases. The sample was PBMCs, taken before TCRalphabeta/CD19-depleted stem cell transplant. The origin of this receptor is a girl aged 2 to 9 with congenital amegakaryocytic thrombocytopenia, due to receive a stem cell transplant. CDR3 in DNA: TGTGCCAGCAGCTTCGACCGGGACAGGGTCGCCTACGAGCAGTACTTC. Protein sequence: CASSFDRDRVAYEQYF.